Listed below are T cell receptor beta chains from one sample, sequenced in a study of cytomegalovirus exposure and HLA in healthy donors. The protocol was immunoSEQ multiplex PCR, while the TCRdb copy is restricted to in-frame clones and leaves out a portion. The sample has a few hundred thousand clones, 77% seen once. Sample: PBMCs. The receptors originated from a woman between 55 and 75 years old in good health and CMV-seropositive. The CDR3 runs from the conserved cysteine through the conserved F or W. The D gene is left open where the match is weak. Clone size is shown for a subset of rows, as once, few, many or a class of expanded clone.

d_gene	abundance	v_gene	j_gene	CDR3nt	CDR3aa
TRBD2	.	TRBV4-2	TRBJ2-1	TGTGCCAGCAGCCAAGTAAGCGGGAGTTATCTTAATGAGCAGTTCTTC	CASSQVSGSYLNEQFF
.	once	TRBV19	TRBJ2-7	TGTGCCAGTAGTAAGGACATGAACTACGAGCAGTACTTC	CASSKDMNYEQYF
TRBD1	.	TRBV5-1	TRBJ1-5	TGCGCCAGCAGCTTAGGGACAGGGGGCGCCGAGCCCCAGCATTTT	CASSLGTGGAEPQHF
.	.	TRBV5-1	TRBJ1-4	TGCGCCAGCAGCTTGGCGCAGAGGGCTAGTAATGAAAAACTGTTTTTT	CASSLAQRASNEKLFF
.	few	TRBV7-6	TRBJ2-7	TGTGCCAGCAGCTTAGATATAAGGAGGGGTCGCCACGAGCAGTACTTC	CASSLDIRRGRHEQYF
.	few	TRBV7-9	TRBJ1-1	TGTGCCAGCAGCTCGCCGGCTGGGCGGGGTTTGAACACTGAAGCTTTCTTT	CASSSPAGRGLNTEAFF
.	.	TRBV5-1	TRBJ1-1	TGCGCCAGCAGCCCCTCAGGGACTGAAGCTTTCTTT	CASSPSGTEAFF
.	.	TRBV5-1	TRBJ1-1	TGCGCCAGCAGCTTGTGGGGGGGGAACACTGAAGCTTTCTTT	CASSLWGGNTEAFF
TRBD2	once	TRBV10-2	TRBJ2-7	TGCGCCAGCGGAGGACTAGCGGAGCCCCCCTACGAGCAGTACTTC	CASGGLAEPPYEQYF
TRBD2	once	TRBV6-5	TRBJ2-7	TGTGCCAGCAGTCGACGGAGCGGGAGGTCTTACGAGCAGTACTTC	CASSRRSGRSYEQYF
.	.	TRBV7-2	TRBJ2-1	TGTGCCAGCAGTACCCCCCCTTGGTCCAGGTTGTTCTTC	CASSTPPWSRLFF
.	.	TRBV27	TRBJ1-3	TGTGCCAGCAGTCCCTCCCCCGGAAACACCATATATTTT	CASSPSPGNTIYF
.	few	TRBV7-2	TRBJ1-1	TGTGCCAGCAGCTTTCAGGGAGGTTGGACTGAAGCTTTCTTT	CASSFQGGWTEAFF
.	once	TRBV2	TRBJ2-3	TGTGCCAGCAGCGTGGGACTCAAATCTGGGGATACGCAGTATTTT	CASSVGLKSGDTQYF
TRBD1	.	TRBV19	TRBJ1-3	TGTGCCAGTAGAGGGACAGGGAGAAACACCATATATTTT	CASRGTGRNTIYF
TRBD1	.	TRBV5-1	TRBJ1-1	TGCGCCAGCAGCGAAGGACAGGGCGGGGTTGAAGCTTTCTTT	CASSEGQGGVEAFF
TRBD2	.	TRBV28	TRBJ2-1	TGTGCCAGCAGTTCTCCGGGACTAGCGGGAGTTGAGCAGTTCTTC	CASSSPGLAGVEQFF
.	.	TRBV2	TRBJ2-7	TGTGCCAGCAGTGAAGTAGGAGGGGTTGGAGAGCAGTACTTC	CASSEVGGVGEQYF
TRBD1	.	TRBV7-8	TRBJ2-7	TGTGCCAGCAGCTCCCGGGACAGGGGTTACGAGCAGTACTTC	CASSSRDRGYEQYF
.	once	TRBV5-4	TRBJ1-1	TGTGCCAGCAGCTTGTCGAGGGCAAACACTGAAGCTTTCTTT	CASSLSRANTEAFF
.	.	TRBV6-1	TRBJ2-2	TGTGCCAGCAGTGCAGAGAGGTGGACCGGGGAGCTGTTTTTT	CASSAERWTGELFF
.	few	TRBV20-1	TRBJ1-1	TGCAGTCCTATCCGGAACACTGAAGCTTTCTTT	CSPIRNTEAFF
TRBD1	.	TRBV7-2	TRBJ2-7	TGTGCCAGCAGCTTAGCAGGACAGGGATCCTACGAGCAGTACTTC	CASSLAGQGSYEQYF
.	.	TRBV4-1	TRBJ1-2	TGCGCCAGCAGCCGGACCTTGGACAGCTATGGCTACACCTTC	CASSRTLDSYGYTF
TRBD1	.	TRBV19	TRBJ1-2	TGTGCCAGTAGTACGGGGACAGCTAACTATGGCTACACCTTC	CASSTGTANYGYTF
TRBD1	.	TRBV29-1	TRBJ2-1	TGCAGCGTGGACAGGGTAAGGAATGAGCAGTTCTTC	CSVDRVRNEQFF
.	.	TRBV6-1	TRBJ1-1	TGTGCCAGCAGTGAATCTACCCTTCGGTCAGCTTTCTTT	CASSESTLRSAFF
TRBD2	.	TRBV5-6	TRBJ2-1	TGTGCCAGCAGCCCCACGACTAGCGGGAGCCATGAGCAGTTCTTC	CASSPTTSGSHEQFF
.	.	TRBV30	TRBJ1-2	TGTGCCTGGAGTGTAGGGCCGGGGGGTCTCTATGGCTACACCTTC	CAWSVGPGGLYGYTF
TRBD1	.	TRBV29-1	TRBJ1-4	TGCAGCGCCCGTATAGGGGGCATTGAAAAACTGTTTTTT	CSARIGGIEKLFF
.	.	TRBV10-3	TRBJ1-2	TGTGCCATCAGTGACACAGGTGACTATGGCTACACCTTC	CAISDTGDYGYTF
TRBD2	.	TRBV5-4	TRBJ2-7	TGTGCCAGCAGCTTAGGACTAGCCCCTCGGGAGCAGTACTTC	CASSLGLAPREQYF
.	.	TRBV7-9	TRBJ2-7	TGTGCCAGCAGCTTAGTAGCAAACGAGCAGTACTTC	CASSLVANEQYF
.	.	TRBV23-1	TRBJ2-5	TGCGCCAGCACTGAAGGGGCCACTCAAACACCGAGCCCTCAAGAGACCCAGTACTTC	CASTEGATQTPSPQETQYF
.	.	TRBV28	TRBJ1-3	TGTGCCAGCAGTTCGCCGACAGGACGAGGAAACACCATATATTTT	CASSSPTGRGNTIYF
TRBD1	.	TRBV2	TRBJ2-7	TGTGCCAGCACCGAGGCCAGGGGGCGAGAGCAGTACTTC	CASTEARGREQYF
TRBD2	few	TRBV7-9	TRBJ2-3	TGTGCCAGCAGCAACGAAGTCCTAGCGGCAAACACAGATACGCAGTATTTT	CASSNEVLAANTDTQYF
TRBD1	.	TRBV5-1	TRBJ1-1	TGCGCCAGCAGCTTGGGGTTGCGACAGGGCCCGAACACTGAAGCTTTCTTT	CASSLGLRQGPNTEAFF
.	.	TRBV6-1	TRBJ1-1	TGTGCCAGCAGTGAAGTCAGGGATAGCACTGAAGCTTTCTTT	CASSEVRDSTEAFF
TRBD2	.	TRBV28	TRBJ2-3	TGTGCCAGCAAAAAGTTAGCGGGGGACACAGATACGCAGTATTTT	CASKKLAGDTDTQYF
TRBD1	.	TRBV29-1	TRBJ1-2	TGCAGCGTTGCGGAAGAGGACAGGGCCAACTATGGCTACACCTTC	CSVAEEDRANYGYTF
TRBD1	.	TRBV19	TRBJ1-5	TGTGCCAGCCTCACAGGGGTGAATCAGCCCCAGCATTTT	CASLTGVNQPQHF
TRBD1	.	TRBV5-4	TRBJ1-2	TGTGCCAGCAGCTTGGGGACAGGAAGCTATGGCTACACCTTC	CASSLGTGSYGYTF
.	.	TRBV11-2	TRBJ1-3	TGTGCCAGCAGCTTGGGGGCCCCACCTGGCTCTTTCGGAAACACCATATATTTT	CASSLGAPPGSFGNTIYF
TRBD1	.	TRBV19	TRBJ2-2	TGTGCCAGTAGTAACAGGGGAACGAACACCGGGGAGCTGTTTTTT	CASSNRGTNTGELFF
TRBD1	.	TRBV18	TRBJ2-7	TGTGCCAGCTCACCACCGGGGACAGAATCCTACGAGCAGTACTTC	CASSPPGTESYEQYF
TRBD1	.	TRBV6-5	TRBJ1-5	TGTGCCAGCAGTTCACAGGGGGGGCAGCCCCAGCATTTT	CASSSQGGQPQHF
TRBD2	few	TRBV30	TRBJ2-1	TGTGCCTGGAGTGTAACTAGCGGGGGTAATGAGCAGTTCTTC	CAWSVTSGGNEQFF
.	once	TRBV5-5	TRBJ2-7	TGTGCCAGCAGCTTAACCGGGGTTTACGAGCAGTACTTC	CASSLTGVYEQYF
.	.	TRBV6-1	TRBJ2-5	TGTGCCAGCAGTGGCCTAGCTGTGACCCAGTACTTC	CASSGLAVTQYF
.	.	TRBV10-1	TRBJ2-3	TGCGCCAGCAGTGAGAGGGGTTTGGGGGGAGATACGCAGTATTTT	CASSERGLGGDTQYF
.	.	TRBV7-9	TRBJ2-2	TGTGCCAGCAGTCAAAACAGGGTCGGCGGGGAGCTGTTTTTT	CASSQNRVGGELFF
.	.	TRBV2	TRBJ2-5	TGTGCCAGCAGTGAAGCGCTACCAGGGGTCCGACAAGAGACCCAGTACTTC	CASSEALPGVRQETQYF
TRBD1	.	TRBV7-6	TRBJ1-6	TGTGCCAGCAGCAAGGACAGGGGTTCACCCCTCCACTTT	CASSKDRGSPLHF
.	.	TRBV4-2	TRBJ2-5	TGTGCCAGCAGCCCGGTCGGGGGTAGGCAGACCCAGTACTTC	CASSPVGGRQTQYF